This T cell receptor (beta chain) came from a study of T cells in Graves' hyperthyroidism and ophthalmopathy. Across the whole study: Prior to any treatment, at the point of initial diagnosis, peripheral blood was collected. Study-level findings and limits: Patients with ophthalmopathy were separated from those with stable hyperthyroidism by a 13 V-J model.

CDR3 length: 18 amino acids. With 3 bases clipped from V and 3 bases from J, the junction kept 14 bases outside the gene matches. Per germline, CDR1 MNHEY and CDR2 SMNVEV (reference sequence). This clonotype was found many times. Its target is unknown. From RNA transcripts, TCR beta CDR3 regions were amplified. First-round RT-PCR of the TCR CDR3 relied on the HTBI primer set. TCRdb fed the multiplex PCR reads into MiXCR, producing one record per CDR3 protein. The sample consists of approximately 620,000 distinct CDR3 sequences, about 16% of them appearing once. Patients were excluded because of uncontrolled infection, other autoimmune disease, pregnancy or lactation. Clinical symptoms, serum thyroxine, TRAb, thyroid ultrasound and orbital computed tomography established diagnosis.

This sequence originates from a middle-aged woman with Graves' ophthalmopathy. Material: blood. The genes are TRBV27 and TRBJ2-1; 7 positions agree with TRBD1. CDR3 sequence (DNA): TGTGCCAGCAGTTTGAGGGGGCGAGGGGGCTATGGCTACAATGAGCAGTTCTTC. Residues: CASSLRGRGGYGYNEQFF.